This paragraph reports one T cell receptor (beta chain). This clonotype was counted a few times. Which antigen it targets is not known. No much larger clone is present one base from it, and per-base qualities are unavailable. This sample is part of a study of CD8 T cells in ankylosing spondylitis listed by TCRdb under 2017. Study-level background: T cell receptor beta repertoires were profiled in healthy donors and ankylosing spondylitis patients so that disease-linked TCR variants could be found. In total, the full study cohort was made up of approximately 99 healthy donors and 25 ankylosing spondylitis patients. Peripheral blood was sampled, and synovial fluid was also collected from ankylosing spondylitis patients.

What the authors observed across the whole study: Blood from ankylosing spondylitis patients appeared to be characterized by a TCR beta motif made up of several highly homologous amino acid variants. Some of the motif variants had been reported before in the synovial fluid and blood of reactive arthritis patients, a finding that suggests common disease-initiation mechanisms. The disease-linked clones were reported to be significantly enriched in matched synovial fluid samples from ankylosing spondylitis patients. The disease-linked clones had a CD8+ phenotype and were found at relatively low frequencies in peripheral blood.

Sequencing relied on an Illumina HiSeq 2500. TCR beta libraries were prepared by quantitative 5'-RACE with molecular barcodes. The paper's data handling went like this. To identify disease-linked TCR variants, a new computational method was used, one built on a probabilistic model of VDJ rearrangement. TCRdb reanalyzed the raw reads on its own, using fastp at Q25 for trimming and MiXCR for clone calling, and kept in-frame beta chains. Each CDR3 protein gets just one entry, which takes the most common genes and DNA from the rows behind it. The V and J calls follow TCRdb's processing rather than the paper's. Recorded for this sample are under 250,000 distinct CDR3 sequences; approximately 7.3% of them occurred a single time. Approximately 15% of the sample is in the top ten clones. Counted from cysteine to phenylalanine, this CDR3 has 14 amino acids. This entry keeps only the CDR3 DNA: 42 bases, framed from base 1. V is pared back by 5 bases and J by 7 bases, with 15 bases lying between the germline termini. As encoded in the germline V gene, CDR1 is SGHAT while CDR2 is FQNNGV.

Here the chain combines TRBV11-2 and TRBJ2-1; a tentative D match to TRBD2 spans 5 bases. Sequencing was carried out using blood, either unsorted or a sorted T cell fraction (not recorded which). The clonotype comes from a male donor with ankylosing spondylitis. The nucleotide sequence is TGTGCCAGCAGCCCGCTGAGGGCCCAGAATGAGCAGTTCTTC. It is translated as CASSPLRAQNEQFF.